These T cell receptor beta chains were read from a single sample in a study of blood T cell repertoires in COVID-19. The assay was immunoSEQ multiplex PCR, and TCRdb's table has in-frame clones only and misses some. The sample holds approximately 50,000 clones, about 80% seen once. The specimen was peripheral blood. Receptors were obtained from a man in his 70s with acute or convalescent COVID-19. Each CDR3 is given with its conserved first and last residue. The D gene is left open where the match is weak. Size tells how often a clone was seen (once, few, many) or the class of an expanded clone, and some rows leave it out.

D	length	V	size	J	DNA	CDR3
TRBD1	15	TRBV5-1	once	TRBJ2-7	TGCGCCAGCAGCTTGGCCCTAGGACAGGGGAGCGAGCAGTACTTC	CASSLALGQGSEQYF
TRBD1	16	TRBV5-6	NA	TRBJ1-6	TGTGCCAGCAGCTCTAAGGACAGGTTGCCTAATTCACCCCTCCACTTT	CASSSKDRLPNSPLHF
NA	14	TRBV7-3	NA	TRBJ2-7	TGTGCCAGCAGCTTATTTGCGGATAACTACGAGCAGTACTTC	CASSLFADNYEQYF
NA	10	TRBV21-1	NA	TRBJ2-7	TGTGCCAGCACCTTTTCCGGGCAGTACTTC	CASTFSGQYF
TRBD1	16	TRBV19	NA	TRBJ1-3	TGTGCCAGTAGTCTTCGGGGACAGGGGACTGGAAACACCATATATTTT	CASSLRGQGTGNTIYF
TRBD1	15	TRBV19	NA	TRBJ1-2	TGTGCCAGTAGCCCTCGACAGGGTACAAACTATGGCTACACCTTC	CASSPRQGTNYGYTF
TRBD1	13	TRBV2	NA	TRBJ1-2	TGTGCCAGCAGAGCAGACAGGGGAAATGGCTACACCTTC	CASRADRGNGYTF
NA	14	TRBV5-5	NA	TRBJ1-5	TGTGCCAGCAGACCGCGGGTCGGGGATCAGCCCCAGCATTTT	CASRPRVGDQPQHF
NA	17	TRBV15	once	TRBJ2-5	TGTGCCACCAGCAGAGGGGGGCGCGGGGGATACCAAGAGACCCAGTACTTC	CATSRGGRGGYQETQYF
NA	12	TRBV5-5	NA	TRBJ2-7	TGTGCCAGCAGCGTCGGGACCTACGAGCAGTACTTC	CASSVGTYEQYF
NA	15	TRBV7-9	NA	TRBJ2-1	TGTGCCAGCACCACCAAGAGACTAAATTACAATGAGCAGTTCTTC	CASTTKRLNYNEQFF
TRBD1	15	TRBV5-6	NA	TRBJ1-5	TGTGCCAGCAGCCGAAAGGGGACAGGCCCAAGACCCCAGCATTTT	CASSRKGTGPRPQHF
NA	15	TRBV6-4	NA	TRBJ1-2	TGTGCCTCTCGGGAAGGACCTGCCCCTAACTATGGCTACACCTTC	CASREGPAPNYGYTF
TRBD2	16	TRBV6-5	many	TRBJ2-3	TGTGCCAGCAGTTCTCGGGGAAGCGGGAGCAAGGATACGCAGTATTTT	CASSSRGSGSKDTQYF
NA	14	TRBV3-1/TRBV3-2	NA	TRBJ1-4	TGTGCCAGCAGCCAAGCCTCTCTTAGTGTAAAACTGTTTTTT	CASSQASLSVKLFF
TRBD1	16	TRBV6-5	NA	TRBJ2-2	TGTGCCAGCAGTTCCGGGACAGGGATTTTTGCCGGGGAGCTGTTTTTT	CASSSGTGIFAGELFF
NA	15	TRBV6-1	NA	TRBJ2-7	TGTGCCAGCAGTGAATGGTGGCAGAACTCCTACGAGCAGTACTTC	CASSEWWQNSYEQYF
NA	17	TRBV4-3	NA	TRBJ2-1	TGCGCCAGCAGCCAAGAAATCCCCTCCGCGGGAAACAATGAGCAGTTCTTC	CASSQEIPSAGNNEQFF